The 15 T cell receptor beta chains given below trace back to one sample, sequenced in a study of Ad26.COV2.S vaccination and SARS-CoV-2 variants. Using immunoSEQ multiplex PCR, the repertoire was profiled, and TCRdb retains in-frame clones only, with some absent. The table has about 350,000 clones, around 89% seen once. Described treatment: some 20 received Ad26.COV2.S at low or high dose, single or two shots; roughly five received placebo; per-sample allocation not given. Each sample was drawn 63 days after the first injection (of vaccine or placebo). The sample in question was peripheral blood, obtained in a trial of Ad26.COV2.S vaccine versus placebo. The receptors here all came from a person aged 18-60 years who received the Ad26.COV2.S COVID-19 vaccine or a placebo.

The V gene is TRBV5-1, the J gene TRBJ1-6; D possibly corresponds to TRBD1 (5 bases). CDR3 size: 16 residues. V dropped 4 bases and J dropped 8 bases, with 19 bases sitting between them. In germline, CDR1 is SGHRS, CDR2 YFSETQ. The CDR3 is CASSPAGTPWDSPLHF. In DNA form, the CDR3 reads TGCGCCAGCAGCCCGGCCGGGACGCCTTGGGATTCACCCCTCCACTTT.

CDR3 amino acids: CASSAGQRSSGNTIYF. In DNA form, the CDR3 reads TGTGCCAGCAGCGCAGGACAGAGGAGCTCTGGAAACACCATATATTTT. This chain joins TRBV9 and TRBJ1-3; TRBD1 is a possible D gene (6 bases). V lost 3 bases, J lost 0 bases, and 13 bases lay in between. The CDR3 is made up of 16 amino acids. Germline-derived CDR1 and CDR2 are SGDLS and YYNGEE.

This chain connects TRBV2 to TRBJ2-5, with a tentative D call TRBD1 (5 bases). The CDR3 has 14 residues. The V gene lost 6 bases and the J gene lost 2 bases, with 13 bases spanning the gap. Germline V gives CDR1 SNHLY, CDR2 FYNNEI. CDR3 nucleotides: TGTGCCAGCAGACTACAGGAGTTACAAGAGACCCAGTACTTC. Protein sequence: CASRLQELQETQYF. Full variable domain (remainder filled in from reference TRBV2 and TRBJ2-5): EPEVTQTPSHQVTQMGQEVILRCVPISNHLYFYWYRQILGQKVEFLVSFYNNEISEKSEIFDDQFSVERPDGSNFTLKIRSTKLEDSAMYFCASRLQELQETQYFGPGTRLLVL.

This rearrangement joins TRBV18 to TRBJ2-1, with TRBD1 matching 7 bases. The CDR3 is 13 amino acids. The trim removed 6 bases at V and 5 bases at J, leaving 4 bases unmatched. The germline V gene encodes CDR1 KGHSH and CDR2 LQKENI. In nucleotides, the CDR3 is TGTGCCAGCTCCTCTACAGGGGACAATGAGCAGTTCTTC. It codes for CASSSTGDNEQFF.

The V call is TRBV5-5, the J call TRBJ1-2; maybe TRBD1 (5 bases). CDR3 length equals 14 residues. Germline V gene sequence: CDR1 SGHKS, CDR2 YYEKEE (reference sequence). Trimming removed 0 bases at V and 7 bases at J, with 13 bases between. CDR3 sequence: CASSLGGGAGGYTF. The CDR3 nucleotides read TGTGCCAGCAGCTTGGGTGGCGGGGCGGGTGGCTACACCTTC.

The J gene is TRBJ2-5, the V gene TRBV15; tentatively, D is TRBD1 (6 bases). Trimming stripped 4 bases from V and 3 bases from J, with 15 bases between. The CDR3 loop spans 15 amino acids. Germline V gives CDR1 LNHNV, CDR2 YYDKDF (reference sequence). CDR3 coding DNA: TGTGCCACCAGCAAAATGACAGGTTTTGAAGAGACCCAGTACTTC. This sequence encodes CATSKMTGFEETQYF.

There are a few counts of this clone. The chain uses TRBV3-1 (or the pseudogene TRBV3-2) and TRBJ1-6; D gene uncertain. V shed 1 base and J shed 4 bases, with 5 bases lying between them. Germline V gives CDR1 LGHDT, CDR2 YNNKEL (reference sequence). This CDR3 is 14 amino acids long. CDR3 coding DNA: TGTGCCAGCAGCCAAGCGGGATATAATTCACCCCTCCACTTT. It translates to CASSQAGYNSPLHF.

In regard to this clone: The junction differs from germline at one of its ends, possibly a read error. The chain has TRBV28 and TRBJ1-5; 9 bases are a match to TRBD1. From germline, CDR1 is MDHEN and CDR2 SYDVKM. There are 14 residues in the CDR3. The DNA for the CDR3 is TGTGCCAGCAGTGGGACAGGGCGTTATCAGTCCCAGCATTTT. Amino acid sequence: CASSGTGRYQSQHF.

The gene calls are TRBV12-3 or TRBV12-4 and TRBJ1-2; no reliable D call. The ends were cut back, 2 bases at V and 6 bases at J, with 10 bases in the middle. CDR3 length equals 13 residues. CDR3 amino acids: CASSLKDTNGYTF. CDR3 nucleotides: TGTGCCAGCAGTTTAAAGGATACGAATGGCTACACCTTC.

The chain has TRBV29-1 and TRBJ2-3; 15 nucleotides agree with TRBD2. CDR3 length: 22 amino acids. Germline V gene sequence: CDR1 SQVTM, CDR2 ANQGSEA. V lost 5 bases to trimming and J lost 0 bases; unmatched junction nucleotides: 21. The CDR3 is CSVSFSVSGLAGGRGSTDTQYF. The CDR3 DNA reads as TGCAGCGTTTCCTTTTCTGTTTCGGGACTAGCGGGGGGCCGAGGGAGCACAGATACGCAGTATTTT.

In its sample, this clone was seen a few times. V gene TRBV20-1 combines with J gene TRBJ1-1, with D maybe TRBD1 (6 bases). V shed 5 bases and J shed 3 bases, with 7 bases lying between them. Germline CDR1 DFQATT, CDR2 SNEGSKA (reference sequence). This CDR3 contains 11 residues. The CDR3 DNA reads as TGCAGTGCTGAGGGGGACACTGAAGCTTTCTTT. As protein: CSAEGDTEAFF.

V and J are TRBV7-6 and TRBJ2-1, with D hard to call. Germline V CDR1 and CDR2: SGHVS, FNYEAQ. Trimming pared 5 bases from V and 8 bases from J, leaving 13 bases between. CDR3 length equals 13 residues. This CDR3 is CASSKLIQDEQFF. CDR3 sequence (DNA): TGTGCCAGCAGCAAGTTGATTCAGGATGAGCAGTTCTTC.

The V call is TRBV2, the J call TRBJ1-1; 7 nucleotides match TRBD1. Germline-derived CDR1 and CDR2 are SNHLY and FYNNEI. Trimming took 6 bases from V and 1 from J; bases not matched to a gene: 2. The CDR3 length is 13 residues. CDR3 protein: CASRQGGNTEAFF. As DNA, the CDR3 is TGTGCCAGCAGGCAGGGGGGGAACACTGAAGCTTTCTTT. The variable domain in full, with the rest retrieved from reference TRBV2 and TRBJ1-1, is EPEVTQTPSHQVTQMGQEVILRCVPISNHLYFYWYRQILGQKVEFLVSFYNNEISEKSEIFDDQFSVERPDGSNFTLKIRSTKLEDSAMYFCASRQGGNTEAFFGQGTRLTVV.

J is TRBJ1-3 and V is TRBV28; D gene uncertain. Deletions cut 6 bases from V and 0 bases from J, with 12 bases between. Germline V gene data show CDR1 as MDHEN and CDR2 as SYDVKM. The CDR3 loop spans 15 amino acids. Here the CDR3 reads CASRATRNSGNTIYF. The CDR3 DNA follows: TGTGCCAGCAGGGCTACAAGAAACTCTGGAAACACCATATATTTT. Looking up the rest from reference TRBV28 and TRBJ1-3 gives the full variable domain: DVKVTQSSRYLVKRTGEKVFLECVQDMDHENMFWYRQDPGLGLRLIYFSYDVKMKEKGDIPEGYSVSREKKERFSLILESASTNQTSMYLCASRATRNSGNTIYFGEGSWLTVV.

The V and J genes are TRBV28 and TRBJ1-5; TRBD1 is a possible D gene (6 bases). In germline, CDR1 is MDHEN, CDR2 SYDVKM. The CDR3 consists of 15 residues. V shed 4 bases and J shed 1 base, with 11 bases lying between them. The CDR3 DNA follows: TGTGCCAGCAGTTCCGGGGGCGACAGCAATCAGCCCCAGCATTTT. Translation gives CASSSGGDSNQPQHF.